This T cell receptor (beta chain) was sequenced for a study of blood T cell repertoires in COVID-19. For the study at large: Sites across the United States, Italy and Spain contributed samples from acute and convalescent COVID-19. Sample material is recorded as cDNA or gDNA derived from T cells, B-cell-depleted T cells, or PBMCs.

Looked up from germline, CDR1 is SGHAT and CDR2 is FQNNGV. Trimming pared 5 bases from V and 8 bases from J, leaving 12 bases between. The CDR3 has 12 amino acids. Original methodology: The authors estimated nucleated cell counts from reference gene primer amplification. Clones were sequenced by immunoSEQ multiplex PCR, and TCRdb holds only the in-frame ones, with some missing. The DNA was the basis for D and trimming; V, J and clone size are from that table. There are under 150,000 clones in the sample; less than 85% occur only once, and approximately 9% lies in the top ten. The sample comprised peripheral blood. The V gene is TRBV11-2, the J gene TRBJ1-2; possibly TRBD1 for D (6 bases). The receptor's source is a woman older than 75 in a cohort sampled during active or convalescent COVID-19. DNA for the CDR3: TGTGCCAGCAGCCTCTCAAGGGGGGGCTACACCTTC. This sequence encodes CASSLSRGGYTF.